This TCR beta chain was identified in a study of T cell repertoires in cytomegalovirus infection. Study at large: CMV infection together with matching HLA type was indicated by public TCR beta signatures. Study-level points and caveats: What dominated the ex vivo response were HLA-C-restricted CMV-specific TCR beta clonotypes.

Trimming stripped 8 bases from V and 0 bases from J, with 11 bases between. There are 14 residues in the CDR3. Germline-derived CDR1 and CDR2 are LNHDA and SQIVND (reference sequence). This clonotype was counted only a few times. Antigen specificity is unknown. MiXCR was run by TCRdb on the reads, yielding one entry per CDR3 protein. The sample carries approximately 500,000 distinct CDR3 sequences, roughly 29% recorded once. The clonotype originates from a human donor in good health (CMV status not recorded). Some clones in this sample may be carry-over from other donors' samples. Sequenced: PBMCs. This chain links TRBV19 with TRBJ2-1; unclear D gene. CDR3 region: CASAQLSSYNEQFF. The CDR3 bases are TGTGCCAGTGCACAGTTAAGCTCCTACAATGAGCAGTTCTTC.